The 22 T cell receptor beta chains presented below share a single source sample, sequenced in a study of IL-17A CD8 T cells in psoriatic arthritis synovium. TCRdb keeps only in-frame clones here, not all; method: immunoSEQ multiplex PCR. This sample has 2,000 to 2,500 clones, with 65% to 80% found just once. Synovial fluid was aspirated from actively inflamed joints of psoriatic arthritis patients. Sequenced input: memory CD8+ T cells from synovial fluid. Documented subset: bulk memory CD8+ T cells (CD45RA-CD27+/- and CD45RA+CD27-). The receptors shown here come from a human donor with psoriatic arthritis.

The chain employs TRBV19 and TRBJ2-7, with a weak D call TRBD1 (6 bases). Deletions cut 8 bases from V and 6 bases from J, with 17 bases between. The CDR3 has 13 amino acids. From germline, CDR1 is LNHDA and CDR2 SQIVND (reference sequence). The CDR3 protein is CASSGRGSGEQYF. Here the CDR3 DNA reads TGTGCCAGTTCAGGCAGGGGTTCGGGCGAGCAGTACTTC.

The rearrangement uses TRBV5-4 and TRBJ2-7; D possibly corresponds to TRBD1 (6 bases). In germline, CDR1 is SGHNT, CDR2 YYREEE (reference sequence). V lost 4 bases to trimming and J lost 6 bases, with 26 bases between them. There are 17 residues in the CDR3. Written as DNA, the CDR3 is TGTGCCAGCAGCACCTTCTCTTCGCACGGGACATCTGGCGAGCAGTACTTC. This sequence encodes CASSTFSSHGTSGEQYF.

The chain joins TRBV28 to TRBJ2-7; D is uncertain. V lost 2 bases to trimming and J lost 0 bases, with 11 bases between them. Germline-derived CDR1 and CDR2 are MDHEN and SYDVKM. The CDR3 runs to 15 residues. The CDR3 nucleotides are TGTGCCAGCAGTTTAAGACGGTACAGCTCCTACGAGCAGTACTTC. Its protein product is CASSLRRYSSYEQYF.

This clone was observed a handful of times. V is TRBV4-2 and J is TRBJ2-7, with 9 nucleotides matching TRBD1. V shed 2 bases, J shed 3 bases, and the junction held 2 bases outside the gene matches. This CDR3 spans 14 amino acids. Germline CDR1 reads LGHNA; CDR2 reads YNFKEQ. The CDR3 reads CASSQKTGGYEQYF. The CDR3 DNA reads as TGTGCCAGCAGCCAAAAGACAGGGGGCTACGAGCAGTACTTC.

In this sample, this clone turned up a few times. This chain connects TRBV5-4 to TRBJ2-7; 9 bases fit TRBD1. Germline V gene lookup returns CDR1 SGHNT and CDR2 YYREEE (reference sequence). Trimming took 4 bases from V and 5 from J; bases not matched to a gene: 13. The CDR3 contains 16 residues. CDR3 in DNA: TGTGCCAGCAGCCCTTCCGGGACAGGGACCTTGGACGAGCAGTACTTC. This translates into CASSPSGTGTLDEQYF.

J is TRBJ2-7 and V is TRBV19, with a weak D call TRBD2 (7 bases). Trimming cost V 5 bases and J 3 bases, with 14 bases left between them. From germline, CDR1 is LNHDA and CDR2 SQIVND (reference sequence). This CDR3 comprises 14 residues. DNA for the CDR3: TGTGCCAGTAGTTCTCGGGGGGCTATCTACGAGCAGTACTTC. It yields the protein CASSSRGAIYEQYF.

This chain joins TRBV7-2 and TRBJ2-3; 7 nucleotides match TRBD1. CDR1 and CDR2 (germline): SGHTA, FQGNSA. Germline trimming cut 3 bases from V and 6 bases from J; bases unmatched to any gene: 9. The length of the CDR3 is 15 residues. The CDR3, as DNA: TGTGCCAGCAGCTTCTATGGACAGACAGGGGATACGCAGTATTTT. Amino acids: CASSFYGQTGDTQYF.

This clone turned up a few times. The rearrangement links TRBV6-1 to TRBJ2-7, with unresolved D. This CDR3 is built from 15 residues. Germline V gives CDR1 MNHNS, CDR2 SASEGT. Trimming took off 2 bases at V and 0 bases at J, with 11 bases between the two ends. CDR3 DNA: TGTGCCAGCAGTGAATTAGGCGGAAGCTCCTACGAGCAGTACGTC. This gives the protein CASSELGGSSYEQYV.

The CDR3 is CASSRETSGNEQFF. The CDR3 DNA reads TGTGCCAGTAGTAGGGAGACTAGCGGTAATGAGCAGTTCTTC. The J gene is TRBJ2-1, the V gene TRBV19, with TRBD2 matching over 9 bases. The CDR3 is 14 residues long. V lost 4 bases and J lost 7; bases outside the gene matches: 5. The germline V gene encodes CDR1 LNHDA and CDR2 SQIVND (reference sequence).

V usage is TRBV9 and J usage is TRBJ2-7, with 9 bases aligning to TRBD1. This CDR3 spans 15 amino acids. Germline CDR1 is SGDLS and CDR2 is YYNGEE. With 0 bases clipped from V and 0 bases from J, the junction kept 1 base outside the gene matches. The CDR3 DNA follows: TGTGCCAGCAGCGTAGACAGGGGGCGCTCCTACGAGCAGTACGTC. Translated: CASSVDRGRSYEQYV.

The chain links TRBV7-9 to TRBJ2-5; maybe TRBD2 (5 bases). The CDR3 is 16 residues long. V gave up 5 bases and J gave up 4 bases, with 20 bases separating them. The germline V gene has CDR1 SEHNR and CDR2 FQNEAQ (reference sequence). CDR3 loop: CASSPPGSSVGETQYF. The CDR3 nucleotides are TGTGCCAGCAGCCCACCGGGATCCTCAGTCGGAGAGACCCAGTACTTC.

This clone has only a few counts. The rearrangement uses TRBV30 and TRBJ1-1, with no clear D. Germline CDR1 reads GTSNPN; CDR2 reads SVGIG (reference sequence). Trimming removed 0 bases at V and 0 bases at J, with 8 bases between. CDR3 size: 14 residues. The CDR3 coding sequence is TGTGCCTGGAGTGTCGCACCGATGAACACTGAAGCTTTCTTT. Its translation is CAWSVAPMNTEAFF. Full variable domain (remainder filled in from reference TRBV30 and TRBJ1-1): SQTIHQWPATLVQPVGSPLSLECTVEGTSNPNLYWYRQAAGRGLQLLFYSVGIGQISSEVPQNLSASRPQDRQFILSSKKLLLSDSGFYLCAWSVAPMNTEAFFGQGTRLTVV.

This clone has just one count. The V call is TRBV12-5, the J call TRBJ2-5; D ambiguous. V shed 0 bases and J shed 1 base, with 12 bases lying between them. Germline CDR1 is LGHNT and CDR2 is FRNRAP. This CDR3 spans 16 amino acids. The CDR3 region has the DNA TGTGCTAGTGGTTTGGTTAGCTGGGCTGGCCAAGAGACCCAGTACTTC. It translates to CASGLVSWAGQETQYF.

This clone appeared a single time. The chain joins TRBV7-8 to TRBJ2-1, with D perhaps TRBD1 (6 bases). V lost 1 base and J lost 5, with 15 bases in between. Germline V gives CDR1 SGHVS, CDR2 FQNEAQ. CDR3 size: 16 residues. The DNA of the CDR3 is TGTGCCAGCAGCTTAGAGGAAACAGGGAACAACAATGAGCAGTTCTTC. Amino acid sequence: CASSLEETGNNNEQFF.

Within the sample, this clone is large. The sample has other DNA sequences that encode this CDR3 too. The chain links TRBV6-1 to TRBJ2-7; possible D gene TRBD1, 6 bases. CDR3 length: 15 amino acids. The V end was cut by 4 bases, the J end by 2 bases, with 15 bases between. Germline assignment: CDR1 MNHNS and CDR2 SASEGT. Written as DNA, the CDR3 is TGTGCCAGCAGTGGTCGGGACACCCTCACCTACGAGCAGTACGTC. Translation: CASSGRDTLTYEQYV.

The gene calls are TRBV5-4 and TRBJ2-1; no reliable D call. Trimming stripped 4 bases from V and 6 bases from J, with 11 bases between. The CDR3 has 13 amino acids. The V gene's germline CDR1 is SGHNT and CDR2 YYREEE (reference sequence). The DNA of the CDR3 is TGTGCCAGCAGCCTACGTGGCGCCAATGAGCAGTTCTTC. Translation gives CASSLRGANEQFF.

The chain combines TRBV14 with TRBJ2-7; no reliable D call. Trimming pared 0 bases from V and 0 bases from J, leaving 9 bases between. The V gene's germline CDR1 is SGHDN and CDR2 FVKESK. The CDR3 totals 15 residues. The CDR3 DNA follows: TGTGCCAGCAGCCAAGAGCCCGAGAGCTCCTACGAGCAGTACTTC. It encodes CASSQEPESSYEQYF.

The chain joins TRBV30 to TRBJ2-1, with TRBD2 matching over 15 bases. CDR1 is GTSNPN and CDR2 is SVGIG in the germline V gene (reference sequence). This CDR3 spans 15 amino acids. V gave up 4 bases and J gave up 9 bases; unmatched junction bases: 7. The DNA of the CDR3 is TGTGCCTGGAAGGGACTAGCGGGAGGCGGGGGTGAGCAGTTCTTC. It encodes CAWKGLAGGGGEQFF.

The sample holds a few counts of this clone. The chain couples TRBV27 to TRBJ1-5, with D possibly TRBD1 on 6 matching bases. Germline assignment: CDR1 MNHEY and CDR2 SMNVEV (reference sequence). The CDR3 is 13 residues long. V lost 0 bases, J lost 6 bases, and 6 bases lay in between. The CDR3 region has the DNA TGTGCCAGCAGTTTATCAGGGGGTCAGCCCCAGCATTTT. Its translation is CASSLSGGQPQHF.

The V and J genes are TRBV5-3 and TRBJ2-7; 12 nucleotides agree with TRBD2. Being an ORF, TRBV5-3 has a function that is uncertain. The CDR3 loop spans 14 amino acids. CDR3 region: CARSLGLAGPCEGV. CDR3 in DNA: TGTGCCAGAAGCCTAGGACTAGCGGGACCTTGTGAAGGGGTC.

The chain has TRBV7-8 and TRBJ2-1, with D possibly being TRBD1 (6 bases). The CDR3 covers 17 residues. Germline lookup yields CDR1 SGHVS and CDR2 FQNEAQ. The V gene lost 4 bases and the J gene lost 0 bases, with 16 bases spanning the gap. As DNA, the CDR3 is TGTGCCAGCAGCTCCACCCAGGACAGTCTCTCCTACAATGAGCAGTTCTTC. Protein: CASSSTQDSLSYNEQFF. Variable domain in full (rest from reference TRBV7-8 and TRBJ2-1): GAGVSQSPRYKVAKRGQDVALRCDPISGHVSLFWYQQALGQGPEFLTYFQNEAQLDKSGLPSDRFFAERPEGSVSTLKIQRTQQEDSAVYLCASSSTQDSLSYNEQFFGPGTRLTVL.

The chain has TRBV2 and TRBJ2-1; D perhaps matches TRBD1 (6 bases). Germline CDR1 reads SNHLY; CDR2 reads FYNNEI. Trimming pared 6 bases from V and 2 bases from J, leaving 11 bases between. The CDR3 totals 14 residues. The CDR3 spells CASSGWTAYNEQFF. The CDR3 bases are TGTGCCAGCAGCGGCTGGACAGCCTACAATGAGCAGTTCTTC.